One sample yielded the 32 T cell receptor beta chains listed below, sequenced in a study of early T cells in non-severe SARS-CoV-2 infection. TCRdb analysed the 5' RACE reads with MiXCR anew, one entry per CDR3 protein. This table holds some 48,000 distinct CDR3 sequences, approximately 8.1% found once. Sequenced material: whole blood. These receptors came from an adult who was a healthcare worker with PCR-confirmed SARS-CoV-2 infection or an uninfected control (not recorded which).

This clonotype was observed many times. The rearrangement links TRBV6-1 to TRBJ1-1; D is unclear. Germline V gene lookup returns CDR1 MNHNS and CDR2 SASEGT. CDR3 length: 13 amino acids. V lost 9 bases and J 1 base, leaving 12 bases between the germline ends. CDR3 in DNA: TGTGCCAGTAACCCGACGGCGAACACTGAAGCTTTCTTT. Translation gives CASNPTANTEAFF.

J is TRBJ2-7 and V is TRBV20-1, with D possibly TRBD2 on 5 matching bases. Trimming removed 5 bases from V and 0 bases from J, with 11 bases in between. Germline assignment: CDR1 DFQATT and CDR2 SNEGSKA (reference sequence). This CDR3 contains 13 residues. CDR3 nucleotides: TGCAGTGCTGAGAGGGCGGGCTCCTACGAGCAGTACTTC. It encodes CSAERAGSYEQYF.

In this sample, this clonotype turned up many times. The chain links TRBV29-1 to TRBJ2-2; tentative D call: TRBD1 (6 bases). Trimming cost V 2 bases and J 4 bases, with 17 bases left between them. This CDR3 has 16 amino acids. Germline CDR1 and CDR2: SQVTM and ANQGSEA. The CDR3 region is CSVESGPTGSTGELFF. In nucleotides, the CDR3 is TGCAGCGTTGAATCGGGCCCAACAGGGAGCACCGGGGAGCTGTTTTTT.

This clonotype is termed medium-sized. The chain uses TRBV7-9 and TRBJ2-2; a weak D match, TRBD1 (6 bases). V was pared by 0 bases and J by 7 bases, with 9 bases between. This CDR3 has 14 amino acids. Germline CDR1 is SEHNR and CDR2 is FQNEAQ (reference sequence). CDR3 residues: CASSLAAGDGELFF. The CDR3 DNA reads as TGTGCCAGCAGCTTAGCGGCAGGGGACGGGGAGCTGTTTTTT.

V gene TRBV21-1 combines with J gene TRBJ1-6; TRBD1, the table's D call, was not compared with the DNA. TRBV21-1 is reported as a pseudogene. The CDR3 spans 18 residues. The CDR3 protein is CASSNPGTGVSYNSPLHF. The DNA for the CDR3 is TGTGCCAGCAGCAATCCCGGGACAGGGGTGTCCTATAATTCACCCCTCCACTTT.

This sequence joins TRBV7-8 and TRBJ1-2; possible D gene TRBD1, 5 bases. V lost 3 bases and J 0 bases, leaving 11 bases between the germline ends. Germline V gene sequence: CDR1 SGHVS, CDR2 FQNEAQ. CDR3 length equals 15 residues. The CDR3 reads CASSFEGAPNYGYTF. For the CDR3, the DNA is TGTGCCAGCAGCTTCGAAGGGGCCCCTAACTATGGCTACACCTTC.

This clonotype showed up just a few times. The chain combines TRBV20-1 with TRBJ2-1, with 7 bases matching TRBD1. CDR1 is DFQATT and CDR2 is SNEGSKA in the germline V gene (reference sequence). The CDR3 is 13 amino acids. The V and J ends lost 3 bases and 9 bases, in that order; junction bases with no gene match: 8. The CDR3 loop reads CSASGQGVTEQFF. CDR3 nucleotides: TGCAGTGCTAGTGGGCAGGGGGTCACTGAGCAGTTCTTC.

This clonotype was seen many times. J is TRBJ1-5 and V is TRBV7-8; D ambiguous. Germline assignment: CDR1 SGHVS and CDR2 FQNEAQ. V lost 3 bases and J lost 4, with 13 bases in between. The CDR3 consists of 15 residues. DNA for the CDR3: TGTGCCAGCAGCTTTGCGGCACAATCTAATCAGCCCCAGCATTTT. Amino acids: CASSFAAQSNQPQHF.

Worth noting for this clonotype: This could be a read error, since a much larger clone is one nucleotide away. Here the CDR3 DNA reads TGTGCCTGGAGTGTTGAGGTTTTCACCGTATTCTACACCTTC. Its protein is CAWSVEVFTVFYTF. The chain links TRBV30 to TRBJ1-2; D gene uncertain. The CDR3 loop spans 14 amino acids. CDR1 GTSNPN and CDR2 SVGIG come from the germline V gene (reference sequence). V was shortened by 0 bases and J by 10 bases, with 18 bases between the two germline ends.

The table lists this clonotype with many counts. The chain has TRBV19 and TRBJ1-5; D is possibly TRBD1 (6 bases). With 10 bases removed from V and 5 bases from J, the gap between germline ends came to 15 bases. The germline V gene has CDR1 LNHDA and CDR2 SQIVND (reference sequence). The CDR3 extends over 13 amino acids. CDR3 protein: CATATGLHQPQHF. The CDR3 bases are TGTGCCACCGCAACAGGGCTCCATCAGCCCCAGCATTTT.

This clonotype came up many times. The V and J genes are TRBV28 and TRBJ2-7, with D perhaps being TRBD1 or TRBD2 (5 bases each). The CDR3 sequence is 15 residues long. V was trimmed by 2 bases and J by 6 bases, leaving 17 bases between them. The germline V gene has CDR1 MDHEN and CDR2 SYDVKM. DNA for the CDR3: TGTGCCAGCAGTTTACCCAGGGCAGGAGGTGGCGAGCAGTACTTC. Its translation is CASSLPRAGGGEQYF.

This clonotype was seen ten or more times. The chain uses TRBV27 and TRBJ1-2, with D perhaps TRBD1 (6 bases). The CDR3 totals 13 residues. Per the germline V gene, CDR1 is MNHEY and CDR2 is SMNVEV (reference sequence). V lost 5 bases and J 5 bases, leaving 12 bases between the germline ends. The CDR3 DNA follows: TGTGCCAGCAGTCCACGAGGACAGTATGGCTACACCTTC. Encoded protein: CASSPRGQYGYTF.

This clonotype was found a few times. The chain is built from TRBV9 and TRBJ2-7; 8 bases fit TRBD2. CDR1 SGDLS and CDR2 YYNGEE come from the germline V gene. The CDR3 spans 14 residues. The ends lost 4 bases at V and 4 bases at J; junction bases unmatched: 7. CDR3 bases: TGTGCCAGCAGCTCTCTAGCGGGCTCGTACGAGCAGTACTTC. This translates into CASSSLAGSYEQYF.

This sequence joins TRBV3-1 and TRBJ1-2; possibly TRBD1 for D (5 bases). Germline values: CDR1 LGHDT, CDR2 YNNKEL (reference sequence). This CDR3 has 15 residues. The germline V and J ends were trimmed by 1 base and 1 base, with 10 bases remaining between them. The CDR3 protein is CASSQGWGLNYGYTF. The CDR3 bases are TGTGCCAGCAGCCAAGGCTGGGGCCTTAACTATGGCTACACCTTC.

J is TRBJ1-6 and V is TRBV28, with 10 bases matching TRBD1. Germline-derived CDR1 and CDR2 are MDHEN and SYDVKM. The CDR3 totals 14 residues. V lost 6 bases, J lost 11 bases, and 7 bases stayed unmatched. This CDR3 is CASSSMGQGTPLHF. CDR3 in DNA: TGTGCCAGCAGCTCCATGGGACAGGGGACACCCCTCCACTTT.

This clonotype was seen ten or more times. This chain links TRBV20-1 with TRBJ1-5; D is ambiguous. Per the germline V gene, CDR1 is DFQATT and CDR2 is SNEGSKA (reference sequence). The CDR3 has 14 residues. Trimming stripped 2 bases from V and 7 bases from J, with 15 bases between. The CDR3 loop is CSARIEGFVQPQHF. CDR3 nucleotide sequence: TGCAGTGCTAGAATTGAAGGATTCGTCCAGCCCCAGCATTTT.

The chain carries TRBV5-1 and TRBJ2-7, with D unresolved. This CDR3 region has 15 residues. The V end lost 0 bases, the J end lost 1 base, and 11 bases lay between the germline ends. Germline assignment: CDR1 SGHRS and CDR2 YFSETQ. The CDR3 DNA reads TGCGCCAGCAGCTTGGAGGTCTCCAAATCCTACGAGCAGTACTTC. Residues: CASSLEVSKSYEQYF. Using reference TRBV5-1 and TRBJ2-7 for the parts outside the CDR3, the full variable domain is KAGVTQTPRYLIKTRGQQVTLSCSPISGHRSVSWYQQTPGQGLQFLFEYFSETQRNKGNFPGRFSGRQFSNSRSEMNVSTLELGDSALYLCASSLEVSKSYEQYFGPGTRLTVT.

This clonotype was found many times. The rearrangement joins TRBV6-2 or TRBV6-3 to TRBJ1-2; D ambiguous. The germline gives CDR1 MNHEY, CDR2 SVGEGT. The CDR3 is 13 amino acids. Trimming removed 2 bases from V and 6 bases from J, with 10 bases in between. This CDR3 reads CASSYDQVDGYTF. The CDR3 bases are TGTGCCAGCAGTTACGATCAGGTTGATGGCTACACCTTC.

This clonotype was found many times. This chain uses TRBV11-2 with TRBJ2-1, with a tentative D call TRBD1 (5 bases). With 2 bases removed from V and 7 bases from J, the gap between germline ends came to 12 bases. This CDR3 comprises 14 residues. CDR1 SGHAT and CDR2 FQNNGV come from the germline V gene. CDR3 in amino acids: CASSLSRDRNEQFF. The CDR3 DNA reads TGTGCCAGCAGCTTATCCAGGGATAGGAATGAGCAGTTCTTC. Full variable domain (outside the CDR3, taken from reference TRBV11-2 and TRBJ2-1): EAGVAQSPRYKIIEKRQSVAFWCNPISGHATLYWYQQILGQGPKLLIQFQNNGVVDDSQLPKDRFSAERLKGVDSTLKIQPAKLEDSAVYLCASSLSRDRNEQFFGPGTRLTVL.

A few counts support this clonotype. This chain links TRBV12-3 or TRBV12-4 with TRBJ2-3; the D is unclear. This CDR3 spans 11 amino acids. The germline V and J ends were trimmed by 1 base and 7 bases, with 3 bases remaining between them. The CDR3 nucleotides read TGTGCCAGCAGTTTAGAATATACGCAGTATTTT. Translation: CASSLEYTQYF.

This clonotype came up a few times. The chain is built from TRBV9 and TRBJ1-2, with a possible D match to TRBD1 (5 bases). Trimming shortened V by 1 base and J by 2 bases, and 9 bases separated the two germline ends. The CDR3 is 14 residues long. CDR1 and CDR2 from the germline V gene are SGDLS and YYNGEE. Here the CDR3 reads CASSVISGNYGYTF. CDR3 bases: TGTGCCAGCAGCGTAATATCAGGGAACTATGGCTACACCTTC.

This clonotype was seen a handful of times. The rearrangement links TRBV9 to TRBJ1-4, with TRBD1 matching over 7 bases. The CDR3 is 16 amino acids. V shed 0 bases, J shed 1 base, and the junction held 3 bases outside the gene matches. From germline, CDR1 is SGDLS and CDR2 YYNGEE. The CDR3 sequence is CASSVGGGKTNEKLFF. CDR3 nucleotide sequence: TGTGCCAGCAGCGTAGGAGGGGGCAAAACTAATGAAAAACTGTTTTTT.

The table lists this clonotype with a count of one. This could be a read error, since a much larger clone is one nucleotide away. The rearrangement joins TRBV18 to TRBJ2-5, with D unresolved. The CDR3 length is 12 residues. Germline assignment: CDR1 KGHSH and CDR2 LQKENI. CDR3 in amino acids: CVSSPKRETQYF. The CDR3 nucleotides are TGTGTCAGCTCACCTAAGAGAGAGACCCAGTACTTC.

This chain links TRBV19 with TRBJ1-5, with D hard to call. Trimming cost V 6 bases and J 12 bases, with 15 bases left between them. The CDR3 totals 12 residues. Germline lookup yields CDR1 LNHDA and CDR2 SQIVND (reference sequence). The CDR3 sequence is CASSGPGEGQHF. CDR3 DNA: TGTGCCAGTAGCGGACCTGGAGAAGGCCAGCATTTT.

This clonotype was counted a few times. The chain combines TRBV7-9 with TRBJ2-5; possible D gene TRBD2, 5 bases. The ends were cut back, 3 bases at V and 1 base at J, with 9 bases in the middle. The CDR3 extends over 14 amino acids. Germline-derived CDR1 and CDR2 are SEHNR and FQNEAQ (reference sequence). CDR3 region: CASSFSGIQETQYF. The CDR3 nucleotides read TGTGCCAGCAGCTTTTCGGGGATCCAAGAGACCCAGTACTTC.

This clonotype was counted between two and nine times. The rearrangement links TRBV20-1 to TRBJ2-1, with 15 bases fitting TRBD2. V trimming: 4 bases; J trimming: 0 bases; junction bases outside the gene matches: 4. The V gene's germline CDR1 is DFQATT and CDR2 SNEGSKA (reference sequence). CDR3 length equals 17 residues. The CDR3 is CSAKGLAGGLSYNEQFF. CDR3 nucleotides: TGCAGTGCTAAGGGACTAGCGGGGGGCCTCTCCTACAATGAGCAGTTCTTC.

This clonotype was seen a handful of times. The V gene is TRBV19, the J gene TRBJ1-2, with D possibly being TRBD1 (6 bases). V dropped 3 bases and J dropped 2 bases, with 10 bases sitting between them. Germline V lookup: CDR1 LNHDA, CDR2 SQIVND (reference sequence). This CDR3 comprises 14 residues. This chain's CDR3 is CASSMPQGNYGYTF. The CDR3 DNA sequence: TGTGCCAGTAGTATGCCGCAGGGGAACTATGGCTACACCTTC.

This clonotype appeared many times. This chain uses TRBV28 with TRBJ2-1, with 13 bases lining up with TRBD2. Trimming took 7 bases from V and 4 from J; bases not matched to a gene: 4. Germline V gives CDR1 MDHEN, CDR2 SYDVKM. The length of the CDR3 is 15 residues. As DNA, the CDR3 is TGTGCCAGCACGCGGACTAGCGGGGGTTACAATGAGCAGTTCTTC. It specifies CASTRTSGGYNEQFF.

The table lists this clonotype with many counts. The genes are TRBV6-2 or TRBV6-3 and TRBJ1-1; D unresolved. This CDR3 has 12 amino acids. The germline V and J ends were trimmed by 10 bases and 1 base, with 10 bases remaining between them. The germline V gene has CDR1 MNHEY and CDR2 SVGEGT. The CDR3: CATKETNTEAFF. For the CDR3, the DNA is TGTGCCACCAAGGAGACGAACACTGAAGCTTTCTTT.

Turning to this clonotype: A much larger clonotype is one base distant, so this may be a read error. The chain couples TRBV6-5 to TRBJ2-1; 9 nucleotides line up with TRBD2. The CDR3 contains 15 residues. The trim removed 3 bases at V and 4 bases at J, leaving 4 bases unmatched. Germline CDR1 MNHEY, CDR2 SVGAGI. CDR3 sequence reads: CASSYFSGGYNEQFF. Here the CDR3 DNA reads TGTGCCAGCAGTTATTTTAGCGGGGGATACAATGAGCAGTTCTTC.

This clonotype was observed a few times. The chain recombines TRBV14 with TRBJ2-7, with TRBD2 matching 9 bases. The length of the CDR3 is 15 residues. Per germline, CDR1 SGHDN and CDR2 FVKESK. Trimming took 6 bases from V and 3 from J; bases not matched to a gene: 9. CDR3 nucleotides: TGTGCCAGCAGTCCTAATAGCGGGGGACTCTACGAGCAGTACTTC. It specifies CASSPNSGGLYEQYF. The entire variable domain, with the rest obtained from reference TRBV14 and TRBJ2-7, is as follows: EAGVTQFPSHSVIEKGQTVTLRCDPISGHDNLYWYRRVMGKEIKFLLHFVKESKQDESGMPNNRFLAERTGGTYSTLKVQPAELEDSGVYFCASSPNSGGLYEQYFGPGTRLTVT.

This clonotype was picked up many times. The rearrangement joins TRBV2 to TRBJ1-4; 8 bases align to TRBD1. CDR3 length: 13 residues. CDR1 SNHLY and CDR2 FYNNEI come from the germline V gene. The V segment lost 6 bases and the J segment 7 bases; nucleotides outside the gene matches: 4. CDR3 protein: CASSRDRSEKLFF. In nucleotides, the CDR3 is TGTGCCAGCAGCCGGGACAGGTCTGAAAAACTGTTTTTT.